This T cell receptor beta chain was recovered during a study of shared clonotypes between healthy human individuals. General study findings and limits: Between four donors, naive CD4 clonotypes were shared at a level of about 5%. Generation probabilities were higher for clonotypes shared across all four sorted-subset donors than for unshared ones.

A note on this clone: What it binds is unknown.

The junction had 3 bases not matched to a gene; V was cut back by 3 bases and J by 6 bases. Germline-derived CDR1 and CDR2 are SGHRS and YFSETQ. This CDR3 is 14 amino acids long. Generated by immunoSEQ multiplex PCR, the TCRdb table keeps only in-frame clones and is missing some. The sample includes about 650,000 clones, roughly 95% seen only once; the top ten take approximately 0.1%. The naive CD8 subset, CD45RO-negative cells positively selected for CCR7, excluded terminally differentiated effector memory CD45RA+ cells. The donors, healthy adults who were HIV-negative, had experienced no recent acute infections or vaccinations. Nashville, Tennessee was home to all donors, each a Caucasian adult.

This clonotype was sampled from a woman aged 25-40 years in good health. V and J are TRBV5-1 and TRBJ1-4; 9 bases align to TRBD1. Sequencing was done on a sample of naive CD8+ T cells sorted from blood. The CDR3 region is CASSYGTGYEKLFF. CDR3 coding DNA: TGCGCCAGCAGCTACGGGACAGGGTATGAAAAACTGTTTTTT. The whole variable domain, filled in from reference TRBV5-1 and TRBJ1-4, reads KAGVTQTPRYLIKTRGQQVTLSCSPISGHRSVSWYQQTPGQGLQFLFEYFSETQRNKGNFPGRFSGRQFSNSRSEMNVSTLELGDSALYLCASSYGTGYEKLFFGSGTQLSVL.